Listed below are T cell receptor beta chains from one sample, sequenced in a study of cytomegalovirus exposure and HLA in healthy donors. Only in-frame clones appear in the TCRdb table, and some are missing; sequencing was by immunoSEQ multiplex PCR. The sample yields under 250,000 clones, 76% seen once. Sequencing was performed on PBMCs. Receptors were obtained from a man younger than 35 in good health and CMV-seronegative. CDR3s include the opening cysteine and the closing phenylalanine or tryptophan. The order of the fields is V gene, J gene, D gene, CDR3 protein. D genes are given only for firm matches.

V: TRBV19; J: TRBJ2-1; D: TRBD2; CDR3: CASSNPRGSGRVNEQFF
V: TRBV6-1; J: TRBJ1-2; D: NA; CDR3: CASSMNLGAPYGYTF
V: TRBV25-1; J: TRBJ2-1; D: NA; CDR3: CASSVFNEQFF
V: TRBV15; J: TRBJ2-6; D: NA; CDR3: CATSRGGVGGANVLTF
V: TRBV5-1; J: TRBJ2-3; D: NA; CDR3: CASSLWSGSSTDTQYF
V: TRBV18; J: TRBJ2-7; D: NA; CDR3: CASSPSGVYEQYF
V: TRBV7-9; J: TRBJ2-3; D: TRBD2; CDR3: CSSSFKSPAGAKDTQYF
V: TRBV2; J: TRBJ2-1; D: TRBD2; CDR3: CASSALAGGGNEQFF
V: TRBV27; J: TRBJ1-1; D: NA; CDR3: CASSPGGGPNTEAFF
V: TRBV27; J: TRBJ1-6; D: TRBD1; CDR3: CASGKGWTGDVNSPLHF
V: TRBV7-3; J: TRBJ2-3; D: NA; CDR3: CASSNRFHDTQYF
V: TRBV11-2; J: TRBJ2-7; D: NA; CDR3: CASNGVGAAYEQYF
V: TRBV15; J: TRBJ1-4; D: NA; CDR3: CATSRDLGNEKLFF
V: TRBV27; J: TRBJ1-2; D: NA; CDR3: CASSSWSSFNHGYTF
V: TRBV19; J: TRBJ1-5; D: TRBD1; CDR3: CASLDRGNQPQHF
V: TRBV7-3; J: TRBJ1-3; D: NA; CDR3: CASSPGGAGASGNTIYF
V: TRBV11-2; J: TRBJ2-1; D: TRBD1; CDR3: CASSLRQGARNEQFF
V: TRBV7-2; J: TRBJ1-2; D: NA; CDR3: CASSSRHGDIYGYTF
V: TRBV20-1; J: TRBJ1-1; D: NA; CDR3: CSARARAEAFF
V: TRBV9; J: TRBJ1-3; D: NA; CDR3: CASSAGYSGNTIYF
V: TRBV29-1; J: TRBJ1-1; D: TRBD1; CDR3: CSVEGRGQGNTEAFF
V: TRBV5-5; J: TRBJ1-1; D: NA; CDR3: CASSPMGAQGGAFF
V: TRBV30; J: TRBJ2-3; D: TRBD2; CDR3: CAWNGVAGRGDTQYF
V: TRBV7-8; J: TRBJ2-2; D: TRBD1; CDR3: CASSSRETGIYTNTGELFF
V: TRBV18; J: TRBJ1-1; D: NA; CDR3: CASSPVLGARDTEAFF
V: TRBV5-1; J: TRBJ2-1; D: TRBD2; CDR3: CASRFTSDRSYNEQFF
V: TRBV30; J: TRBJ1-6; D: TRBD1; CDR3: CAWNTGQGRSPLHF
V: TRBV5-6; J: TRBJ1-3; D: NA; CDR3: CASTHLGGEGNTIYF
V: TRBV28; J: TRBJ1-5; D: TRBD1; CDR3: CASSLGQGRQPQHF
V: TRBV5-4; J: TRBJ2-2; D: NA; CDR3: CASSSDSNTGELFF
V: TRBV9; J: TRBJ1-2; D: NA; CDR3: CASSGGARFLTNYGYTF
V: TRBV19; J: TRBJ2-6; D: TRBD1; CDR3: CASNGDRWTSGANVLTF
V: TRBV11-2; J: TRBJ1-3; D: NA; CDR3: CASSLDRGGNTIYF
V: TRBV10-3; J: TRBJ2-7; D: TRBD1; CDR3: CAIRGQGDYEQYF
V: TRBV27; J: TRBJ1-5; D: TRBD1; CDR3: CASSSGQGAGQPQHF
V: TRBV30; J: TRBJ1-1; D: TRBD1; CDR3: CALAGTGHYKAEAFF
V: TRBV10-3; J: TRBJ1-4; D: NA; CDR3: CAISDSATNEKLFF
V: TRBV7-9; J: TRBJ2-1; D: TRBD2; CDR3: CASSNSTQGVLAGEGEKFF
V: TRBV5-6; J: TRBJ1-2; D: NA; CDR3: CASSLGGSYGYTF
V: TRBV6-5; J: TRBJ1-2; D: NA; CDR3: CASSYSGGDGYTF